This T cell receptor beta chain was sequenced in a study of T cell repertoires in cytomegalovirus infection. About the study: CMV infection and matching HLA type were both indicated by public TCR beta signatures.

TCRdb used MiXCR to reprocess the reads, holding one entry per CDR3 protein. Of approximately 500,000 distinct CDR3 sequences in the sample, 26% were seen once. There are 11 residues in the CDR3. Trimming cost V 8 bases and J 0 bases, with 4 bases left between them. The germline V gene has CDR1 MDHEN and CDR2 SYDVKM. The rearrangement links TRBV28 to TRBJ1-2; D gene unclear. The receptor was derived from a human donor in good health (CMV status not recorded). Some clones in this sample may be carry-over from other donors' samples. Sequencing input: PBMCs. DNA for the CDR3: TGTGCCAGCGGGGCTAACTATGGCTACACCTTC. This codes for CASGANYGYTF.